This T cell receptor beta chain was identified in a study of early T cells in non-severe SARS-CoV-2 infection. This clonotype was recorded many times. One entry per CDR3 protein, called by TCRdb with MiXCR from the 5' RACE reads. The profile shows 27,000 or so distinct CDR3 sequences, 6% to 7% of them singletons. V lost 6 bases and J lost 2; bases outside the gene matches: 4. CDR3 length: 13 amino acids. CDR1 and CDR2 (germline): KGHSH, LQKENI. This receptor was taken from an adult who was a healthcare worker with PCR-confirmed SARS-CoV-2 infection or an uninfected control (not recorded which). The gene calls are TRBV18 and TRBJ2-7; 7 bases agree with TRBD1. The specimen was whole blood. CDR3 region: CASSLGQTYEQYF. For the CDR3, the DNA is TGTGCCAGCTCGTTGGGACAGACCTACGAGCAGTACTTC.